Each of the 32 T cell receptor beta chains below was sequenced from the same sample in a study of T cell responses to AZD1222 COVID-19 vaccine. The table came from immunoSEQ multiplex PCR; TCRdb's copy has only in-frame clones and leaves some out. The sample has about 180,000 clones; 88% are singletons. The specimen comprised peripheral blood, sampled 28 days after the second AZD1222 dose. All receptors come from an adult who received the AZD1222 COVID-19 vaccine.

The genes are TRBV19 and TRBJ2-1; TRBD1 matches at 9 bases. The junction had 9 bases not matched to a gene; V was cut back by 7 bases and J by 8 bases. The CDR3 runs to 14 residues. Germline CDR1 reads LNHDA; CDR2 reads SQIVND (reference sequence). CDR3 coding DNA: TGTGCCAGTATTAGGGGACAGGGAAACCATGAGCAGTTCTTC. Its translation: CASIRGQGNHEQFF.

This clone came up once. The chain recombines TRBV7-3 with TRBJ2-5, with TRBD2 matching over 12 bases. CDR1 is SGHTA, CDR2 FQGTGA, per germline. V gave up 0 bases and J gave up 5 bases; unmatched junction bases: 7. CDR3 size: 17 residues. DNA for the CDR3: TGTGCCAGCAGCTTAACCGCACTAGCGGGAGGTGGGGAGACCCAGTACTTC. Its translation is CASSLTALAGGGETQYF.

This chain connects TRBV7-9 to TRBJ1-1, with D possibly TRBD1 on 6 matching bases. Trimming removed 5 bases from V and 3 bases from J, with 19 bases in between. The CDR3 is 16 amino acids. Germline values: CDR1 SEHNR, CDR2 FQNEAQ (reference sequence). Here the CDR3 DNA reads TGTGCCAGCAGCCGTACTGACGGGGGGCGAGACACTGAAGCTTTCTTT. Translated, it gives CASSRTDGGRDTEAFF.

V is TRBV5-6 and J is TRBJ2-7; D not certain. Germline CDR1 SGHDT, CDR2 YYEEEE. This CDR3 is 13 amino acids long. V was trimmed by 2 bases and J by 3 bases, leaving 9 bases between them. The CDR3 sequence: CASSLRAGYEQYF. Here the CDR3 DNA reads TGTGCCAGCAGCTTAAGGGCTGGCTACGAGCAGTACTTC.

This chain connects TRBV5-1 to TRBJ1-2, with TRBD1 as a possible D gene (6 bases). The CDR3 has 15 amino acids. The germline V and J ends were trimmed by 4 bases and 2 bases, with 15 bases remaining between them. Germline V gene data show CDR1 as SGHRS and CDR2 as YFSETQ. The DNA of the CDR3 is TGCGCCAGCAGCCTCAACGACGGGACAAACTATGGCTACACCTTC. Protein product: CASSLNDGTNYGYTF.

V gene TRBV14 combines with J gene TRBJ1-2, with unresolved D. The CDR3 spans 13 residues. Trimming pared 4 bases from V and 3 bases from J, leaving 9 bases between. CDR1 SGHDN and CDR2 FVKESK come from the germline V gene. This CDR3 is CASSREGYYGYTF. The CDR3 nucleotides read TGTGCCAGCAGCCGGGAAGGCTACTATGGCTACACCTTC.

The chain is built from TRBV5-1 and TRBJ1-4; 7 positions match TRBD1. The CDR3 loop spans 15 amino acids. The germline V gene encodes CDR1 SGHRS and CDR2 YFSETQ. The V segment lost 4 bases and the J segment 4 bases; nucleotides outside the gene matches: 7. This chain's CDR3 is CASSISGQNNEKLFF. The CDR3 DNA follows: TGCGCCAGCAGCATATCGGGACAGAATAATGAAAAACTGTTTTTT.

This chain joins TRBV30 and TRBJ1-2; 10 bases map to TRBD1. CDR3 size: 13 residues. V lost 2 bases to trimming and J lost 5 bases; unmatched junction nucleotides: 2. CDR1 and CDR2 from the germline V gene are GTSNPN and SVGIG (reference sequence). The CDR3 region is CAWSRDRGYGYTF. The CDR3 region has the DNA TGTGCCTGGAGTAGGGACAGGGGTTATGGCTACACCTTC.

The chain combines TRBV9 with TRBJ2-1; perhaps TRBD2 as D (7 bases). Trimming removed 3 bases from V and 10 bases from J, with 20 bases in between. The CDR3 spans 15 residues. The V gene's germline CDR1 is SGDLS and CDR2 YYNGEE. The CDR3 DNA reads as TGTGCCAGCAGCGCCCAAGCGGGACACGAGGGGGAGCAGTTCTTC. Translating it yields CASSAQAGHEGEQFF. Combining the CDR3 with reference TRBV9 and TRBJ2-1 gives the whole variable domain DSGVTQTPKHLITATGQRVTLRCSPRSGDLSVYWYQQSLDQGLQFLIQYYNGEERAKGNILERFSAQQFPDLHSELNLSSLELGDSALYFCASSAQAGHEGEQFFGPGTRLTVL.

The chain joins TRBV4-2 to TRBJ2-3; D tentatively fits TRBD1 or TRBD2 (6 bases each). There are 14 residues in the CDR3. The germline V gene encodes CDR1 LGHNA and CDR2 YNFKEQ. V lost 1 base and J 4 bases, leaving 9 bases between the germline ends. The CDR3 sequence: CASSQVGGPDTQYF. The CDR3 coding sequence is TGTGCCAGCAGCCAAGTCGGGGGCCCAGATACGCAGTATTTT.

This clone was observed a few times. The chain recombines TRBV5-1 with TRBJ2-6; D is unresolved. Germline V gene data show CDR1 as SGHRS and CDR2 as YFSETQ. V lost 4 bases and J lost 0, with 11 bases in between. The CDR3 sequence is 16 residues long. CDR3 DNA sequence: TGCGCCAGCAGCCCTACCACAGTCTCTGGGGCCAACGTCCTGACTTTC. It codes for CASSPTTVSGANVLTF.

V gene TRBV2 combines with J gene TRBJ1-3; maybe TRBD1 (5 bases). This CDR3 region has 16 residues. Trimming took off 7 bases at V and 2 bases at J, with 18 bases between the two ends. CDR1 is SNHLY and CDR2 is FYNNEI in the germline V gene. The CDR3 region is CASNERTGGAGNTIYF. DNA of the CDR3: TGTGCCAGCAATGAGCGGACTGGAGGGGCTGGAAACACCATATATTTT.

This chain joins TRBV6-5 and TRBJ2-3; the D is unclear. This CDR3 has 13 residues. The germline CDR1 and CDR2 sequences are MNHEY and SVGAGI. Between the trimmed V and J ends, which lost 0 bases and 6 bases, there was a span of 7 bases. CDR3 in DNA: TGTGCCAGCAGTTACTCCCGTCCGGATACGCAGTATTTT. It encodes CASSYSRPDTQYF.

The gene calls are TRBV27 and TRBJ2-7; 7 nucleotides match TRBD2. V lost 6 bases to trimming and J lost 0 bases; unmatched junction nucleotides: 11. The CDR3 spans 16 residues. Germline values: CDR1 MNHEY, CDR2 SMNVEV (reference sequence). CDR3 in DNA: TGTGCCAGCAGGAGGTTCCAGCGGGACCCCTCCTACGAGCAGTACTTC. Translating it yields CASRRFQRDPSYEQYF.

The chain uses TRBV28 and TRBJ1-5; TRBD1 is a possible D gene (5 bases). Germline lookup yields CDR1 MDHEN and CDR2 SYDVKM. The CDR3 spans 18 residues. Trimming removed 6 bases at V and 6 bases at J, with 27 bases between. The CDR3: CASSHTEWRGVLRQPQHF. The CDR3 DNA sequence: TGTGCCAGCAGCCACACTGAGTGGCGGGGGGTATTGCGTCAGCCCCAGCATTTT.

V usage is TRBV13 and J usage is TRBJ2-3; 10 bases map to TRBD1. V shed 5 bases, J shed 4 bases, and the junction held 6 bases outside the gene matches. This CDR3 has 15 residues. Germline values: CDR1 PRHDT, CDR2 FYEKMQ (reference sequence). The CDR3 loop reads CASSLRTGGADTQYF. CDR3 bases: TGTGCCAGCAGCCTCCGGACAGGGGGGGCAGATACGCAGTATTTT.

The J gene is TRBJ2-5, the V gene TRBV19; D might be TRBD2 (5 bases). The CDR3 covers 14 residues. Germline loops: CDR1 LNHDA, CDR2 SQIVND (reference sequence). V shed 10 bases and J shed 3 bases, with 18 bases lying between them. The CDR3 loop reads CATGLVAREETQYF. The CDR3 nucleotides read TGTGCCACCGGGTTGGTAGCGAGGGAAGAGACCCAGTACTTC.

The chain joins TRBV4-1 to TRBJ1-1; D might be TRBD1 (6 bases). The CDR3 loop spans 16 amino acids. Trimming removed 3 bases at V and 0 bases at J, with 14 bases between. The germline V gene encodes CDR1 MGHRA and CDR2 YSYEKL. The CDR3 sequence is CASSQPRGGMNTEAFF. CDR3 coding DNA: TGCGCCAGCAGCCAGCCCCGGGGGGGCATGAACACTGAAGCTTTCTTT.

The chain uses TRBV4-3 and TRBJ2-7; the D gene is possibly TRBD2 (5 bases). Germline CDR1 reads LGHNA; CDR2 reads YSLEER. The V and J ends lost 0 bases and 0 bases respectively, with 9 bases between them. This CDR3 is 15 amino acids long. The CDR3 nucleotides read TGCGCCAGCAGCCAAGAAGTGGAGGTCTCCTACGAGCAGTACTTC. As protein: CASSQEVEVSYEQYF.

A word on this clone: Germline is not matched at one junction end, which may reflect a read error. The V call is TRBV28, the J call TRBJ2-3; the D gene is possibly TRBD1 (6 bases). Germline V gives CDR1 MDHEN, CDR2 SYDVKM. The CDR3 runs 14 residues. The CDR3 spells CASRRTATSRMTEF. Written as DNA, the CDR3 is TGTGCCAGCAGGAGGACAGCCACCTCGAGAATGACGGAGTTT.

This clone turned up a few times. The CDR3: CASSNPGAYEQYF. DNA for the CDR3: TGTGCCAGCAGCAACCCCGGGGCATACGAGCAGTACTTC. V and J are TRBV6-2 or TRBV6-3 and TRBJ2-7; either TRBD1 or TRBD2 may fit D (5 bases each). The V gene lost 6 bases and the J gene lost 4 bases, with 13 bases spanning the gap. This CDR3 has 13 residues. In germline, CDR1 is MNHEY, CDR2 SVGEGT.

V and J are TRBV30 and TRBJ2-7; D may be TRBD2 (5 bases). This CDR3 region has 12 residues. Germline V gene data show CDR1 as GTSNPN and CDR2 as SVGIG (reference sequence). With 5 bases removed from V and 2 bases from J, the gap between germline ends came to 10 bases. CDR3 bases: TGTGCCTGGGGGCTAGCCCCCTACGAGCAGTACTTC. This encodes CAWGLAPYEQYF.

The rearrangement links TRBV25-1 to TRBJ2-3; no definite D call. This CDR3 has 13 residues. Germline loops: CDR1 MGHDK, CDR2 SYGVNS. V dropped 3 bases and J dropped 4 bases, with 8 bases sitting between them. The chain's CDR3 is CASSERRSDTQYF. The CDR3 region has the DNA TGTGCCAGCAGTGAGAGAAGGTCAGATACGCAGTATTTT.

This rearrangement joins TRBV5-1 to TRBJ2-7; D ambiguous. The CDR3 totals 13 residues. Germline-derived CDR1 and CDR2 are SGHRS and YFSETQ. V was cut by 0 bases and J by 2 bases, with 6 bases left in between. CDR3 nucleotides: TGCGCCAGCAGCTTGGACACCGCCTACGAGCAGTACTTC. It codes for CASSLDTAYEQYF.

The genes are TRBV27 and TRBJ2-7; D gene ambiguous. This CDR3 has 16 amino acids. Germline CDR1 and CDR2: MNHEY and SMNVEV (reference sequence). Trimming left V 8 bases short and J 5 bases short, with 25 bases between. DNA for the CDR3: TGTGCCAGCCGTACGCGTCCCCCGGCCTCTGGGAACGAGCAGTACTTC. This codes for CASRTRPPASGNEQYF.

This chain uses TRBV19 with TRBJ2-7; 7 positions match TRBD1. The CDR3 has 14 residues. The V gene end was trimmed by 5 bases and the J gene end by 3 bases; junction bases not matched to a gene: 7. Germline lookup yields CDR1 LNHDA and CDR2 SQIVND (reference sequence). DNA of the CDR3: TGTGCCAGTAGTGGACAGGTTCGACTCTACGAGCAGTACTTC. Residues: CASSGQVRLYEQYF.

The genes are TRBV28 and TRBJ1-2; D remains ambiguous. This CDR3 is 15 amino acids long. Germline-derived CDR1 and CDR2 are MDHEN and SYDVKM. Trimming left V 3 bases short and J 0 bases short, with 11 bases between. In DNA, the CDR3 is TGTGCCAGCAGTTTGGGATCGGGGTCTAACTATGGCTACACCTTC. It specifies CASSLGSGSNYGYTF.

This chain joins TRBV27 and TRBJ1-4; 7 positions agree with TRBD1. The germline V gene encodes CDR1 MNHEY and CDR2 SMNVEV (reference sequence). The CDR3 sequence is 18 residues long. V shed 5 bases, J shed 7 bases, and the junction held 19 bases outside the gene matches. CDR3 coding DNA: TGTGCCAGCAGTCTGGCCTCAACTCCAGGGGGGCTGGGTGAAAAACTGTTTTTT. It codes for CASSLASTPGGLGEKLFF.

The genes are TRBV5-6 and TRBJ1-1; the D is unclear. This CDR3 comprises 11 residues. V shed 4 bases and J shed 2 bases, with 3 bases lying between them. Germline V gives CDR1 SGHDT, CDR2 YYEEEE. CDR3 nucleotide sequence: TGTGCCAGCAGCACAAACACTGAAGCTTTCTTT. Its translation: CASSTNTEAFF.

In DNA form, the CDR3 reads TGTGCCAGCAGTAGGTACAATGAGCAGTTCTTC. Encoded protein: CASSRYNEQFF. The gene calls are TRBV3-1 (or the pseudogene TRBV3-2) and TRBJ2-1, with unresolved D. CDR1 and CDR2 from the germline V gene are LGHDT and YNNKEL (reference sequence). The CDR3 consists of 11 residues. V was shortened by 6 bases and J by 4 bases, with 4 bases between the two germline ends.

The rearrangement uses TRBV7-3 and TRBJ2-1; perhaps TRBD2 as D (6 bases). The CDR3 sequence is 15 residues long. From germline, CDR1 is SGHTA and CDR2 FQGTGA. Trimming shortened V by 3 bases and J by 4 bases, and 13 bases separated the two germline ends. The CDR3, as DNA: TGTGCCAGCAGCTTCGCGGCTAGCGTATACAATGAGCAGTTCTTC. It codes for CASSFAASVYNEQFF.

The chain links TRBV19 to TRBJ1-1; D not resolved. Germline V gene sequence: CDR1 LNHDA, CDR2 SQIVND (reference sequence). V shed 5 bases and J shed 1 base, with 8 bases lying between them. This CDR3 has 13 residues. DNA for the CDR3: TGTGCCAGTAGTTTCAATCCGAACACTGAAGCTTTCTTT. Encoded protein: CASSFNPNTEAFF.